A single sample gave rise to the 17 T cell receptor beta chains below, sequenced in a study of patients and donors after allogeneic stem cell transplantation. TCRdb processed the RT-PCR reads anew with MiXCR; each CDR3 protein has one entry. The table lists approximately 410,000 distinct CDR3 sequences, 16% of them singletons. Sequenced sample: blood, either unsorted or a sorted T cell fraction (not recorded which). The receptor source for this set is a human donor who was either an allogeneic HSCT recipient or a stem cell or donor lymphocyte infusion donor (not recorded which). It is not recorded whose cells these are; they may come from a transplant donor.

This clonotype has a handful of counts. V is TRBV4-2 and J is TRBJ2-3; 8 bases align to TRBD1. With V trimmed by 3 bases and J by 5 bases, 7 bases remained unmatched. In germline, CDR1 is LGHNA, CDR2 YNFKEQ. The CDR3 loop spans 15 amino acids. CDR3 nucleotides: TGTGCCAGCAGCCAGAAAACAGGGGGAATAGATACGCAGTATTTT. It yields the protein CASSQKTGGIDTQYF.

This clonotype was recorded many times. This chain connects TRBV12-3 or TRBV12-4 to TRBJ1-2, with 8 bases lining up with TRBD1. Germline trimming cut 6 bases from V and 5 bases from J; bases unmatched to any gene: 5. The CDR3 totals 13 residues. As DNA, the CDR3 is TGTGCCAGCAGGGGGACAGGAGTATATGGCTACACCTTC. Its protein is CASRGTGVYGYTF.

This clonotype was observed a few times. The genes are TRBV7-9 and TRBJ2-1; 8 bases align to TRBD2. The germline gives CDR1 SEHNR, CDR2 FQNEAQ (reference sequence). The CDR3 totals 15 residues. V was pared by 2 bases and J by 5 bases, with 5 bases of the junction left unmatched. The CDR3 loop reads CASSLRGGPNNEQFF. The CDR3 coding sequence is TGTGCCAGCAGCTTACGCGGGGGGCCCAACAATGAGCAGTTCTTC.

The J gene is TRBJ2-7, the V gene TRBV20-1; no reliable D call. CDR1 is DFQATT, CDR2 SNEGSKA, per germline (reference sequence). Between the trimmed V and J ends, which lost 0 bases and 3 bases, there was a span of 9 bases. CDR3 size: 13 residues. This chain's CDR3 is CSARDQRRYEQYF. In DNA form, the CDR3 reads TGCAGTGCTAGAGATCAGCGACGCTACGAGCAGTACTTC.

This clonotype has just a few counts. This chain joins TRBV25-1 and TRBJ2-5; 8 bases fit TRBD2. This CDR3 is built from 16 residues. After removal of 2 bases from V and 5 bases from J, the junction contained 10 bases not matched to a gene. Germline-derived CDR1 and CDR2 are MGHDK and SYGVNS. The chain's CDR3 is CASSEGISGGWETQYF. In DNA form, the CDR3 reads TGTGCCAGCAGTGAAGGGATCAGCGGGGGATGGGAGACCCAGTACTTC.

The chain uses TRBV24-1 and TRBJ2-3, with D possibly TRBD2 on 7 matching bases. V was shortened by 9 bases and J by 5 bases, with 17 bases between the two germline ends. The CDR3 consists of 14 residues. Germline V gene sequence: CDR1 KGHDR, CDR2 SFDVKD. For the CDR3, the DNA is TGTGCCACCTCGGAGGGGGGGCCTATAGATACGCAGTATTTT. Translated, it gives CATSEGGPIDTQYF.

CDR3 nucleotide sequence: TGTGCCAGCAGCACCCAGGGTGAAAAACTGTTTTTT. Its translation is CASSTQGEKLFF. V is TRBV9 and J is TRBJ1-4; possible D gene TRBD1, 5 bases. CDR3 length: 12 amino acids. CDR1 SGDLS and CDR2 YYNGEE come from the germline V gene. The V and J ends lost 4 bases and 7 bases respectively, with 8 bases between them.

The CDR3 DNA reads as TGCAGTGCTAGAGAGGCTAGTTTGGGCACCGGGGAGCTGTTTTTT. It yields the protein CSAREASLGTGELFF. This chain connects TRBV20-1 to TRBJ2-2; D ambiguous. This CDR3 spans 15 amino acids. Trimming pared 0 bases from V and 4 bases from J, leaving 12 bases between. Germline lookup yields CDR1 DFQATT and CDR2 SNEGSKA (reference sequence).

This clonotype appeared many times. This chain links TRBV4-2 with TRBJ2-7; possible D gene TRBD2, 5 bases. The CDR3 runs to 11 residues. Deletions cut 4 bases from V and 9 bases from J, with 10 bases between. CDR1 and CDR2 (germline): LGHNA, YNFKEQ. The CDR3 here is CASSRKRGQYF. The DNA for the CDR3 is TGTGCCAGCAGCCGTAAACGGGGGCAGTACTTC.

This clonotype was picked up many times. The genes are TRBV5-6 and TRBJ1-2; D is undetermined. The CDR3 contains 11 residues. Germline CDR1 and CDR2: SGHDT and YYEEEE. V was pared by 4 bases and J by 7 bases, with 8 bases between. CDR3 DNA sequence: TGTGCCAGCAGCGACGGACCTGGCTACACCTTC. Residues: CASSDGPGYTF.

This sequence joins TRBV6-2 or TRBV6-3 and TRBJ2-3, with D possibly being TRBD2 (5 bases). The CDR3 has 13 residues. V shed 7 bases and J shed 11 bases, with 19 bases lying between them. CDR1 is MNHEY and CDR2 is SVGEGT in the germline V gene. CDR3 amino acids: CASNDPSRGKQYF. CDR3 coding DNA: TGTGCCAGCAACGACCCTAGCAGAGGAAAGCAGTATTTT.

The gene calls are TRBV6-5 and TRBJ2-1; 15 bases map to TRBD2. This CDR3 region has 17 residues. V was clipped by 2 bases and J by 5 bases; unmatched bases: 4. The germline V gene encodes CDR1 MNHEY and CDR2 SVGAGI. The CDR3 spells CASSYVGLAGGHNEQFF. The CDR3 bases are TGTGCCAGCAGTTACGTGGGACTAGCGGGGGGCCACAATGAGCAGTTCTTC.

The gene calls are TRBV7-2 and TRBJ2-2; 7 bases map to TRBD1. V shed 5 bases and J 0 bases; nucleotides not matched to a gene: 6. Germline CDR1 SGHTA, CDR2 FQGNSA. This CDR3 spans 16 amino acids. The CDR3 bases are TGTGCCAGCAGCCCCACAGGGGCCGCGAACACCGGGGAGCTGTTTTTT. It specifies CASSPTGAANTGELFF.

This clonotype was seen a handful of times. J is TRBJ1-5 and V is TRBV6-1; D not resolved. V lost 5 bases and J 2 bases, leaving 10 bases between the germline ends. From germline, CDR1 is MNHNS and CDR2 SASEGT. The CDR3 contains 14 residues. CDR3 loop: CASSPSTRNQPQHF. The CDR3, as DNA: TGTGCCAGCAGTCCGTCAACCCGCAATCAGCCCCAGCATTTT.

This chain uses TRBV20-1 with TRBJ2-3; 10 bases align to TRBD2. Germline-derived CDR1 and CDR2 are DFQATT and SNEGSKA (reference sequence). There are 16 residues in the CDR3. V shed 0 bases, J shed 8 bases, and the junction held 11 bases outside the gene matches. CDR3 sequence (DNA): TGCAGTGCTAGAGACCTCCAGGGAGCGGGGGGGCGTACGCAGTATTTT. This translates into CSARDLQGAGGRTQYF.

This clonotype was counted only a few times. The genes are TRBV5-4 and TRBJ1-1; no firm D call. In germline, CDR1 is SGHNT, CDR2 YYREEE (reference sequence). The CDR3 consists of 16 residues. Trimming left V 4 bases short and J 4 bases short, with 20 bases between. CDR3 amino acids: CASSAGRAALGTEAFF. The CDR3 DNA reads TGTGCCAGCAGCGCTGGGAGGGCGGCTTTGGGCACTGAAGCTTTCTTT.

The chain combines TRBV2 with TRBJ2-3; D is perhaps TRBD2 (6 bases). CDR1 and CDR2 from the germline V gene are SNHLY and FYNNEI. There are 16 residues in the CDR3. Trimming removed 6 bases at V and 4 bases at J, with 20 bases between. The CDR3 sequence: CASSTLAGRRADTQYF. CDR3 sequence (DNA): TGTGCCAGCAGCACCCTCGCGGGACGGCGGGCAGATACGCAGTATTTT.